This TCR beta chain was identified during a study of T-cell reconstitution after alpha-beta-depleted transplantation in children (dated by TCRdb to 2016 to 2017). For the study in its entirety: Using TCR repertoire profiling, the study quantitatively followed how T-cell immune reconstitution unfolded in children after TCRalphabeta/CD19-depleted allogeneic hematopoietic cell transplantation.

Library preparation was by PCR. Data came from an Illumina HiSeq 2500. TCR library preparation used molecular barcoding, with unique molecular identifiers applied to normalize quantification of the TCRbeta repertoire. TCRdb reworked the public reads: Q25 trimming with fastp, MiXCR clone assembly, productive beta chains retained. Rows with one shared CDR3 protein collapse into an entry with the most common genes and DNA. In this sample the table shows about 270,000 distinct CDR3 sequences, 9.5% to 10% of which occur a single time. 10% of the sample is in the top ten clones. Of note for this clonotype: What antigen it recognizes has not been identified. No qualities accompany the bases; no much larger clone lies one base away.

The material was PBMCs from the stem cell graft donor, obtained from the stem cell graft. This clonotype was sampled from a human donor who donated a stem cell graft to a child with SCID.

The CDR3 has the sequence CASSLLGDLLRNTIYF. Read as DNA, the sequence is TGTGCCAGCAGCTTACTAGGTGACCTCTTACGAAACACCATATATTTT. The chain links TRBV7-4 with TRBJ1-3, with the D gene call left open. V is clipped by 2 bases and J by 5 bases, and the sequence between their germline boundaries is 16 bases long. The CDR3 has 16 amino acids, counting the end cysteine and phenylalanine. Here the CDR3 DNA is all that survives: 48 bases in frame from base 1. The germline V gene supplies CDR1 SGHVT and CDR2 SQSDAQ.